A single T cell receptor (beta chain) is shown here with its context. Its antigen remains unidentified. No much larger clone exists at a distance of one base, and base qualities are not known. The immunoSEQ hsTCRB v3.0 assay was used at survey level resolution to sequence the TRB variable region. The target sequencing depth for TRB was 40,000-50,000 T-cell genomes per sample. An Illumina MiSeq with a v3 150-cycle kit was used to sequence the pooled TRB libraries. Turning to the authors' computational methods: Repertoire analysis was run in R within a reproducible Nextflow workflow that covered QC, data transformation and analysis. LymphoSeq2, an R package for AIRR-Seq data exploration, was used to implement custom analyses. Four samples that yielded fewer than 5000 total TRB sequences were excluded, so that fewer than 250 HIV repertoires were analyzed. Among the 180 or so HIV repertoires that were kept, 59 were collected before ART initiation and roughly 130 were collected after ART initiation. Each repertoire was downsampled to 5000 TRB nucleotide sequences, and summary statistics were averaged across 100 downsampling iterations. The analysis kept only TRB sequences whose CDR3 regions were at least seven amino acids long. A Shannon entropy-derived clonality score and the Gini coefficient were used to measure diversity. In repertoire networks, the top 5000 CDR3 amino acid sequences were linked whenever an edit distance of one separated two sequences. GLIPH2 predicted antigen specificity groups and MHC restriction for TRB CDR3 amino acid sequences. To flag known CMV, EBV, HIV or tissue antigen associations, CDR3 amino acid sequences were matched against VDJdb and McPAS-TCR. Pre-ART, post-ART and control groups were compared with Wilcoxon signed-rank tests and Holm-Bonferroni correction. Entries here come from immuneACCESS through TCRdb and include only in-frame sequences with V and J called. Some clones fail to appear in such tables; in the studies checked, an unresolved V gene covers under half of the shortfall, and the cause of the remainder is unknown. V and J calls and clone size are as listed in that table; D and trimming were resolved from the DNA. This sample comprises 15,000 to 20,000 clones, over 75% of them detected only once. More than 14% of the sample comes from the top ten.

Spanning cysteine to phenylalanine, the CDR3 consists of 13 amino acids. Left in the record is the CDR3 DNA by itself, 39 bases read in frame from the first base. Taken from the germline V gene, the CDR1 and CDR2 loops are SGHRS and YFSETQ. At the junction V is shortened by 5 bases and J by 8 bases, with 14 bases in between. This record belongs to a study of long-term antiretroviral therapy in people with HIV (dated by TCRdb to the early 2020s). Some background on the complete study: The earliest samples were collected approximately a decade before the 2015 WHO recommendation for immediate ART, a period when ART was typically delayed until CD4 counts fell. A retrospective serial study tested whether changes in peripheral blood TRB repertoire composition and diversity were associated with ART initiation and durable HIV suppression. A total of 192 cryopreserved PBMC samples were contributed to the cohort by 30 adults with confirmed HIV infection, with samples collected serially over a mean of approximately six years (range 1-12). Among the 30 to 35 participants with HIV, eleven were female. No cross-contamination during QIAcube processing turned up in test extractions that ran a monoclonal T-cell line alongside 30 or so polyclonal samples. Here is what the overall study found, with its caveats: Inferences about post-ART repertoire changes were limited because no data were available on ART adherence, viral resistance or therapy changes. Because pre-ART samples had limited cell numbers, unsorted PBMC were profiled rather than sorted CD4+ and CD8+ T cells. ART initiation was associated with a significant increase in TRB diversity, but diversity stayed significantly below transplant donor controls even after long-term ART. At every time point, the repertoire was dominated by expanded TRB clones first identified before ART initiation, although this dominance fluctuated and, in many PLHIV, declined after ART. Limited PBMC availability meant only the TCR beta chain was sequenced, without alpha chain pairing. CDR3 length ranges in HIV repertoires were narrower than in controls, and network structure suggested an antigen-experienced repertoire with only a slight naive shift after ART. The samples were dated from about 2003 to 2017, and the ART regimens that were used may be less effective than current ART regimens.

Inclusion was restricted to participants for whom at least one PBMC sample before ART initiation and at least two post-ART samples were available. Every participant with HIV received treatment in the United States of America. Cryopreserved samples of about 0.9-11 million PBMC were thawed and washed before DNA extraction. At the time of the earliest PBMC sample for each participant with HIV, ages ranged from about 20 to 54 years. PBMC samples were contributed by each participant from 1-4 timepoints before ART initiation and 2-8 timepoints after ART initiation, with a median of 7 samples. Serial HIV viral load, CD4+ T-cell count, ART history and demographic data were obtained for every participant. Genomic DNA was extracted from unsorted PBMC with a Qiagen kit on a QIAcube, processed in batches of 12 samples.

Here the chain combines TRBV5-1 and TRBJ2-1; the D gene lacks a confident call. The sample in question was unsorted PBMCs, obtained approximately 2.1 years before starting antiretroviral therapy. This TCR derives from a man aged 30 to 45 with HIV. The CDR3 protein: CASRFDVLDEQFF. The nucleotides read TGCGCCAGCAGATTCGACGTTCTCGATGAGCAGTTCTTC.